Following are 12 T cell receptor beta chains from one sample sequenced in a study of cytomegalovirus exposure and HLA in healthy donors. Use of 60 Vbeta and 13 Jbeta primers characterized the PCR. Produced via immunoSEQ multiplex PCR; TCRdb's table is partial and in-frame only. Of roughly 120,000 clones in the sample, 15% were seen once. The material sequenced was PBMCs. These receptors originate from a woman aged 18-35 years in good health and CMV-seronegative.

This clone was detected only a few times. The chain joins TRBV29-1 to TRBJ2-5; 7 bases agree with TRBD2. After removal of 7 bases from V and 5 bases from J, the junction contained 7 bases not matched to a gene. This CDR3 is built from 12 residues. Germline CDR1 and CDR2: SQVTM and ANQGSEA. The CDR3: CSGWEGQETQYF. DNA for the CDR3: TGCAGCGGCTGGGAGGGTCAGGAGACCCAGTACTTC.

This clone was seen a few times. This chain links TRBV30 with TRBJ1-1; TRBD1 matches 8 bases. CDR1 and CDR2 from the germline V gene are GTSNPN and SVGIG (reference sequence). V lost 8 bases to trimming and J lost 5 bases; unmatched junction nucleotides: 10. The CDR3 has 13 residues. The CDR3 region has the DNA TGTGCCCGGCTCGGACAGGGAGGAACTGAAGCTTTCTTT. Translated: CARLGQGGTEAFF. Looking up the rest from reference TRBV30 and TRBJ1-1 gives the full variable domain: SQTIHQWPATLVQPVGSPLSLECTVEGTSNPNLYWYRQAAGRGLQLLFYSVGIGQISSEVPQNLSASRPQDRQFILSSKKLLLSDSGFYLCARLGQGGTEAFFGQGTRLTVV.

This clone was observed a few times. V and J are TRBV10-3 and TRBJ2-1; D is perhaps TRBD1 (5 bases). Germline V CDR1 and CDR2: ENHRY, SYGVKD. Trimming took off 7 bases at V and 7 bases at J, with 17 bases between the two ends. The CDR3 is 14 amino acids. CDR3 nucleotides: TGTGCCATCAACCAGAAGCAGGGCGCGAATGAGCAGTTCTTC. As protein: CAINQKQGANEQFF.

This clone was counted only a few times. The chain uses TRBV27 and TRBJ1-5; D is perhaps TRBD1 (5 bases). Trimming took off 6 bases at V and 6 bases at J, with 18 bases between the two ends. The CDR3 length is 15 residues. CDR1 and CDR2 (germline): MNHEY, SMNVEV (reference sequence). The CDR3 DNA follows: TGTGCCAGCAGCCCCGATCAGGGTTTATTTCAGCCCCAGCATTTT. This gives the protein CASSPDQGLFQPQHF.

The rearrangement uses TRBV28 and TRBJ2-7; D possibly corresponds to TRBD1 (6 bases). The CDR3 has 14 amino acids. Germline values: CDR1 MDHEN, CDR2 SYDVKM. V was cut by 5 bases and J by 4 bases, with 15 bases left in between. The CDR3 sequence: CASSPQGSWYEQYF. The CDR3 DNA is TGTGCCAGCAGTCCACAGGGCTCCTGGTACGAGCAGTACTTC. Together with reference TRBV28 and TRBJ2-7, the CDR3 gives the full variable domain: DVKVTQSSRYLVKRTGEKVFLECVQDMDHENMFWYRQDPGLGLRLIYFSYDVKMKEKGDIPEGYSVSREKKERFSLILESASTNQTSMYLCASSPQGSWYEQYFGPGTRLTVT.

The rearrangement joins TRBV5-1 to TRBJ2-7, with D perhaps matching TRBD2 (5 bases). The germline CDR1 and CDR2 sequences are SGHRS and YFSETQ. Trimming cost V 1 base and J 1 base, with 6 bases left between them. CDR3 length equals 13 residues. The CDR3 DNA is TGCGCCAGCAGCTTGACTAGTTCCTACGAGCAGTACTTC. As protein: CASSLTSSYEQYF.

This clone was observed a handful of times. The V gene is TRBV6-5, the J gene TRBJ2-3, with D perhaps TRBD2 (6 bases). V was clipped by 0 bases and J by 5 bases, with 12 bases between them. The CDR3 runs 15 residues. Looked up from germline, CDR1 is MNHEY and CDR2 is SVGAGI. The DNA of the CDR3 is TGTGCCAGCAGTTACTCACGGACTACCCGAGATACGCAGTATTTT. It codes for CASSYSRTTRDTQYF.

This clone was seen only a few times. The gene calls are TRBV30 and TRBJ1-2; tentatively, D is TRBD1 (6 bases). CDR3 length: 15 residues. CDR1 is GTSNPN and CDR2 is SVGIG in the germline V gene (reference sequence). The V end lost 8 bases, the J end lost 3 bases, and 22 bases lay between the germline ends. The CDR3 protein is CALERVTTGDYGYTF. CDR3 sequence (DNA): TGTGCCCTGGAAAGGGTAACGACAGGAGACTATGGCTACACCTTC.

In its sample, this clone was seen a few times. The chain uses TRBV30 and TRBJ1-5; D gene unclear. In germline, CDR1 is GTSNPN, CDR2 SVGIG (reference sequence). V shed 3 bases and J shed 4 bases, with 13 bases lying between them. CDR3 length: 14 amino acids. CDR3 sequence (DNA): TGTGCCTGGAGACCTCCACTGGAGAATCAGCCCCAGCATTTT. Translation gives CAWRPPLENQPQHF.

This clone was detected a few times. The J gene is TRBJ2-3, the V gene TRBV30; D unclear. The CDR3 has 10 residues. Germline V gene lookup returns CDR1 GTSNPN and CDR2 SVGIG (reference sequence). Trimming took 0 bases from V and 7 from J, leaving 2 bases between them. The CDR3 sequence: CAWSVNTQYF. The CDR3, as DNA: TGTGCCTGGAGTGTTAATACGCAGTATTTT.

This clone was counted between two and nine times. The chain employs TRBV2 and TRBJ1-2, with 8 bases identical to TRBD1. Germline V CDR1 and CDR2: SNHLY, FYNNEI. Trimming took 0 bases from V and 4 from J; bases not matched to a gene: 1. This CDR3 spans 14 amino acids. CDR3 sequence reads: CASSEADRGYGYTF. The DNA of the CDR3 is TGTGCCAGCAGTGAAGCCGACAGGGGCTATGGCTACACCTTC. Filled out from reference TRBV2 and TRBJ1-2, the complete variable domain reads EPEVTQTPSHQVTQMGQEVILRCVPISNHLYFYWYRQILGQKVEFLVSFYNNEISEKSEIFDDQFSVERPDGSNFTLKIRSTKLEDSAMYFCASSEADRGYGYTFGSGTRLTVV.

This chain connects TRBV28 to TRBJ1-5; D is perhaps TRBD1 (6 bases). The CDR3 extends over 16 amino acids. Looked up from germline, CDR1 is MDHEN and CDR2 is SYDVKM. Trimming took off 6 bases at V and 0 bases at J, with 15 bases between the two ends. The CDR3 spells CASRGGGRYSNQPQHF. CDR3 bases: TGTGCCAGCAGAGGGGGAGGGCGTTATAGCAATCAGCCCCAGCATTTT.